The T cell receptor (beta chain) described here comes from a study of control samples from healthy donors and cancer patients (TCRdb year 2020). Libraries were built with the immunoSEQ multiplex PCR assay. TCRdb took this table from immuneACCESS and kept in-frame rearrangements with V and J called. Such tables lack part of the clones; where checked against another copy, unresolved V genes explain under half of the gap, and the rest is unexplained. The sample has some 130,000 clones on record, about nine tenths of them singletons. In total, the top ten clones hold about 2.7% of the sample. In the germline V gene, CDR1 corresponds to KGHDR and CDR2 to SFDVKD. The CDR3 has 16 amino acids, counting the end cysteine and phenylalanine. Of the read, only the CDR3 DNA is kept; its 48 bases are in frame from base 1. Trimming takes 5 bases off V and 4 bases off J; junction bases not matched to a gene: 8. Concerning this clone: No antigen is known for it. Base qualities are missing; no much larger clone stands one base away.

The V gene is TRBV24-1 and the J gene is TRBJ2-3, and 10 junctional nucleotides match TRBD2. The clonotype comes from a man aged 35-49 years in good health. Sequenced material: blood. The CDR3 corresponds to CATSARLAGVSDTQYF. The nucleotides read TGTGCCACCAGTGCCAGACTAGCGGGTGTGTCAGATACGCAGTATTTT.